These T cell receptor beta chains were read from a single sample in a study of response to subunit inactivated influenza vaccine. TCRdb reanalysed the RT-PCR reads using MiXCR and keeps one entry per CDR3 protein. The data hold more than 450,000 distinct CDR3 sequences, with 12% observed a single time. The specimen comprised PBMCs from blood, sampled on the day of vaccination. These receptors originate from a man aged 50 or older who received an inactivated influenza vaccine. The CDR3 runs from the conserved cysteine through the conserved F or W. A D gene is named only where the DNA matches it firmly. Size is omitted from some rows. Given values are once, few, many or a class for expanded clones.

V: TRBV12-3/TRBV12-4; J: TRBJ2-7; D: .; size: few; CDR3: CASTTREGASYEQYF; DNA: TGTGCCAGCACCACCCGAGAAGGGGCTTCCTACGAGCAGTACTTC
V: TRBV27; J: TRBJ2-3; D: .; size: .; CDR3: CASAGGPGGSDTQYF; DNA: TGTGCCAGCGCTGGGGGACCGGGCGGATCAGATACGCAGTATTTT
V: TRBV27; J: TRBJ2-1; D: TRBD2; size: .; CDR3: CASSLVGLAGTNEQFF; DNA: TGTGCCAGCAGTTTAGTCGGACTAGCGGGAACCAATGAGCAGTTCTTC
V: TRBV24-1; J: TRBJ1-2; D: .; size: .; CDR3: CATSSGTYGYTF; DNA: TGTGCCACCAGTTCAGGGACCTATGGCTACACCTTC
V: TRBV6-5; J: TRBJ1-4; D: TRBD1; size: few; CDR3: CASSYSRQGPFNEKLFF; DNA: TGTGCCAGCAGTTACTCCCGACAGGGTCCCTTTAATGAAAAACTGTTTTTT
V: TRBV12-3/TRBV12-4; J: TRBJ2-2; D: TRBD2; size: few; CDR3: CASRRPPAGASNTGELFF; DNA: TGTGCCAGCAGACGTCCCCCCGCGGGAGCTTCGAACACCGGGGAGCTGTTTTTT
V: TRBV6-1; J: TRBJ2-4; D: TRBD2; size: .; CDR3: CASSTTQGLYSSKNIQYF; DNA: TGTGCCAGCAGTACAACGCAGGGACTATACTCTTCCAAAAACATTCAGTACTTC
V: TRBV6-6; J: TRBJ2-7; D: .; size: .; CDR3: CASSTRQIPGQYF; DNA: TGTGCCAGCAGTACAAGACAAATCCCGGGGCAGTACTTC
V: TRBV7-9; J: TRBJ2-1; D: TRBD1; size: .; CDR3: CASSLPRGQGAGDEQFF; DNA: TGTGCCAGCAGCTTGCCTAGAGGACAGGGGGCTGGGGATGAGCAGTTCTTC
V: TRBV7-2; J: TRBJ2-3; D: TRBD1; size: .; CDR3: CASRTGQGETDTQYF; DNA: TGTGCCAGCAGAACAGGACAGGGAGAAACAGATACGCAGTATTTT
V: TRBV5-1; J: TRBJ2-1; D: TRBD2; size: .; CDR3: CASSFGSGSSYNEQFF; DNA: TGCGCCAGCAGCTTTGGAAGCGGGAGCTCCTACAATGAGCAGTTCTTC
V: TRBV7-2; J: TRBJ1-1; D: .; size: few; CDR3: CASSWIGTLEAFF; DNA: TGTGCCAGCAGCTGGATCGGAACACTTGAAGCTTTCTTT
V: TRBV5-1; J: TRBJ1-2; D: .; size: few; CDR3: CASSRTGTGYGYTF; DNA: TGCGCCAGCAGTAGGACCGGGACGGGCTATGGCTACACCTTC
V: TRBV6-2/TRBV6-3; J: TRBJ1-6; D: .; size: many; CDR3: CASRDGNSPLHF; DNA: TGTGCCAGCAGAGACGGAAATTCACCCCTCCACTTT
V: TRBV7-9; J: TRBJ1-1; D: TRBD1; size: many; CDR3: CASSLLGQKNTEAFF; DNA: TGTGCCAGCAGCTTACTGGGACAGAAGAACACTGAAGCTTTCTTT
V: TRBV12-3/TRBV12-4; J: TRBJ2-2; D: .; size: .; CDR3: CATLGGNTGELFF; DNA: TGTGCCACTCTCGGCGGGAACACCGGGGAGCTGTTTTTT
V: TRBV7-2; J: TRBJ1-2; D: .; size: .; CDR3: CASSLVWTLYGYTF; DNA: TGTGCCAGCAGCTTAGTGTGGACCCTCTATGGCTACACCTTC
V: TRBV28; J: TRBJ2-2; D: .; size: many; CDR3: CASVSNTGELFF; DNA: TGTGCCAGCGTTTCGAACACCGGGGAGCTGTTTTTT